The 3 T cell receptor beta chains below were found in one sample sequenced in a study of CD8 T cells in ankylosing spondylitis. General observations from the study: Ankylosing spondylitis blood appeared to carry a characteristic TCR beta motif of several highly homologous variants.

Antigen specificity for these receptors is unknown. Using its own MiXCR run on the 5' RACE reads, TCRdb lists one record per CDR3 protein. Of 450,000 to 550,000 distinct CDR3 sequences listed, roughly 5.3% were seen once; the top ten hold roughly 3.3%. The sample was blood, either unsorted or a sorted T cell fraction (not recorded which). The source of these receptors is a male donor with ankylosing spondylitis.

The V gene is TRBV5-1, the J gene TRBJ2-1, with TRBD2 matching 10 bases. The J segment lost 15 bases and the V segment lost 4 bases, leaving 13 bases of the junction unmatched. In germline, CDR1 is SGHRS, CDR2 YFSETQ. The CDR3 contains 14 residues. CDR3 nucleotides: TGCGCCAGCAGCCCGGGGACTAGCGCTGGGTTTGGGTTCTTC. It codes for CASSPGTSAGFGFF.

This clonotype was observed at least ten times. The CDR3 is CSARGVLDSPLHF. CDR3 in DNA: TGCAGTGCTAGGGGCGTGCTTGATTCACCCCTCCACTTT. The chain joins TRBV20-1 to TRBJ1-6, with unresolved D. CDR3 length: 13 amino acids. Germline CDR1 is DFQATT and CDR2 is SNEGSKA (reference sequence). The V and J ends lost 3 bases and 8 bases respectively, with 11 bases between them.

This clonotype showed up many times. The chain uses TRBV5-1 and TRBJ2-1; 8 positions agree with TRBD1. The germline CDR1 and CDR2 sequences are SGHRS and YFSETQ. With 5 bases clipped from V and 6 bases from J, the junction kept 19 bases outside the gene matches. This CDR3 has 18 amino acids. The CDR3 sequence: CASRGSLITGGTVNEQFF. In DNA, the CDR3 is TGCGCCAGCAGGGGATCGCTTATTACAGGGGGGACAGTCAATGAGCAGTTCTTC. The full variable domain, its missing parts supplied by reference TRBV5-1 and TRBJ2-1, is KAGVTQTPRYLIKTRGQQVTLSCSPISGHRSVSWYQQTPGQGLQFLFEYFSETQRNKGNFPGRFSGRQFSNSRSEMNVSTLELGDSALYLCASRGSLITGGTVNEQFFGPGTRLTVL.